The sequence of this T cell receptor beta chain was determined in a study of control samples from healthy donors and cancer patients. Clones were sequenced by immunoSEQ multiplex PCR, and TCRdb holds only the in-frame ones, with some missing. The sample lists roughly 130,000 clones, approximately 91% seen once, with roughly 3.1% in the top ten. The CDR3 sequence is 14 residues long. V shed 11 bases, J shed 3 bases, and the junction held 7 bases outside the gene matches. CDR1 is ENHRY, CDR2 SYGVKD, per germline. Sequenced material: blood. The TCR was taken from a man in his fifties in good health. The V and J genes are TRBV10-3 and TRBJ1-6; 7 nucleotides match TRBD1. CDR3 in DNA: TGTGCCCCGTGGGACAGAGGCTATAATTCACCCCTCCACTTT. This encodes CAPWDRGYNSPLHF.